This TCR beta chain is from a study of blood T cell repertoires in COVID-19. The wider study: Donors in the United States, Italy and Spain gave samples during acute or convalescent COVID-19. Sources were T cells, B-cell-depleted T cells, or PBMCs; the material itself was cDNA or gDNA.

Authors' data handling: Amplification of reference gene primers provided the estimated nucleated cell counts. Assay: immunoSEQ multiplex PCR; the TCRdb copy retains only in-frame clones and omits some. V and J calls and clone size come straight from that table; D and trimming were deduced from the DNA. The table has some 180,000 clones, approximately 87% seen once. With V trimmed by 1 base and J by 6 bases, 10 bases remained unmatched. CDR1 is SGHVS and CDR2 is FQNEAQ in the germline V gene. This CDR3 comprises 16 residues. Sequencing was done on a sample of peripheral blood. The receptor was derived from a man aged 70 or older with active or convalescent COVID-19. This sequence joins TRBV7-8 and TRBJ1-2, with 8 bases lining up with TRBD1. The CDR3 nucleotides read TGTGCCAGCAGCTTAGGCCCCGGGACAGGATGGAATGGCTACACCTTC. Protein product: CASSLGPGTGWNGYTF.